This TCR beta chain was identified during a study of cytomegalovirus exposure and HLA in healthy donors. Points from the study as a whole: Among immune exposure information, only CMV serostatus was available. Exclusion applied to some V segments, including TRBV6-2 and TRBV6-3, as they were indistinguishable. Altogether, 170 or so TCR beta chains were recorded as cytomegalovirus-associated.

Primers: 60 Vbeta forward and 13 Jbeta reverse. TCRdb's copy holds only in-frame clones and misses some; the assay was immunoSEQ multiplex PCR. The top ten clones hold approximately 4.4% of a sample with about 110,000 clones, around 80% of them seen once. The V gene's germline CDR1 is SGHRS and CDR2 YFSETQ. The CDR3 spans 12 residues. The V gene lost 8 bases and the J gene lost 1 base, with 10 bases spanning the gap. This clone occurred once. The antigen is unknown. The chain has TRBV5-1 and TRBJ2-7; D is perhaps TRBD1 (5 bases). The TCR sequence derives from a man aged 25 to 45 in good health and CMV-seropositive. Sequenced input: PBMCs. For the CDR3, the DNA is TGCGCCAGTAGGGGCCAGTCCTACGAGCAGTACTTC. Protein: CASRGQSYEQYF.